This T cell receptor beta chain was captured in a study of beta chain features in type 1 diabetes. Germline V gives CDR1 MNHEY, CDR2 SVGAGI. This CDR3 region has 15 residues. The junction had 8 bases not matched to a gene; V was cut back by 6 bases and J by 4 bases. The sequenced template was cDNA made from the entire isolated RNA. TCRdb's copy holds only in-frame clones and misses some; the assay was immunoSEQ multiplex PCR. This sample has approximately 250,000 clones, with about 14% found just once. This clone was counted once. The sequenced sample was naive CD4+ T cells from blood. This rearrangement joins TRBV6-5 to TRBJ2-5; 10 bases match TRBD1. The sequence was obtained from a woman in her thirties or forties in good health. The CDR3 spells CASSKNRDRGETQYF. Written as DNA, the CDR3 is TGTGCCAGCAGCAAAAACCGGGACAGGGGAGAGACCCAGTACTTC.